These 4 T cell receptor beta chains originate from one sample sequenced in a study of shared clonotypes between healthy human individuals. Terminally differentiated effector memory CD45RA+ cells were excluded from the naive CD8 cells, which were CD45RO-negative and positively selected for CCR7. Some clones are missing from TCRdb's copy, which holds only in-frame ones; the method was immunoSEQ multiplex PCR. Among around 600,000 clones listed, roughly 98% were seen once. Sequencing was done on a sample of naive CD8+ T cells sorted from blood. The receptors were gathered from a man between 25 and 39 years old in good health.

The chain uses TRBV2 and TRBJ2-5; D not resolved. CDR1 is SNHLY and CDR2 is FYNNEI in the germline V gene. The CDR3 is 12 amino acids. Trimming stripped 5 bases from V and 2 bases from J, with 6 bases between. The CDR3 is CASSPEQETQYF. The CDR3 DNA is TGTGCCAGCAGTCCAGAGCAAGAGACCCAGTACTTC. The full variable domain, with the rest looked up from reference TRBV2 and TRBJ2-5, is EPEVTQTPSHQVTQMGQEVILRCVPISNHLYFYWYRQILGQKVEFLVSFYNNEISEKSEIFDDQFSVERPDGSNFTLKIRSTKLEDSAMYFCASSPEQETQYFGPGTRLLVL.

The V and J genes are TRBV5-6 and TRBJ2-2; 7 nucleotides align to TRBD2. Germline V gene lookup returns CDR1 SGHDT and CDR2 YYEEEE. V dropped 2 bases and J dropped 6; count of bases not matched to a gene: 13. CDR3 length equals 17 residues. The CDR3 nucleotides read TGTGCCAGCAGCTTAGCGGGAACCCTACCCAGGGCCGGGGAGCTGTTTTTT. Residues: CASSLAGTLPRAGELFF.

This chain links TRBV28 with TRBJ2-7; D may be TRBD2 (5 bases). This CDR3 comprises 15 residues. Per the germline V gene, CDR1 is MDHEN and CDR2 is SYDVKM. V was trimmed by 3 bases and J by 3 bases, leaving 15 bases between them. The CDR3 DNA reads as TGTGCCAGCAGTTTTACCCCGAGGGAGCGCTACGAGCAGTACTTC. It yields the protein CASSFTPRERYEQYF.

J is TRBJ2-7 and V is TRBV27, with 8 bases aligning to TRBD1. V lost 2 bases to trimming and J lost 5 bases; unmatched junction nucleotides: 5. Germline CDR1 and CDR2: MNHEY and SMNVEV (reference sequence). The CDR3 is 14 residues long. CDR3 sequence: CASSLLPGGDEQYF. In DNA, the CDR3 is TGTGCCAGCAGTTTACTCCCAGGGGGCGACGAGCAGTACTTC.